These 29 T cell receptor beta chains were sequenced from one sample in a study of early T cells in non-severe SARS-CoV-2 infection. TCRdb fed the 5' RACE reads into MiXCR, producing one record per CDR3 protein. The sample shows around 50,000 distinct CDR3 sequences, 7% to 10% of them seen only once. Sequencing was done on a sample of whole blood. Receptor source: an adult who was a healthcare worker with PCR-confirmed SARS-CoV-2 infection or an uninfected control (not recorded which).

This clonotype appeared many times. The rearrangement joins TRBV29-1 to TRBJ2-2; unclear D gene. Germline CDR1 reads SQVTM; CDR2 reads ANQGSEA. This CDR3 has 12 amino acids. V lost 5 bases to trimming and J lost 2 bases, with 6 bases between them. CDR3 in DNA: TGCAGCGTTTACCTAAACACCGGGGAGCTGTTTTTT. This encodes CSVYLNTGELFF.

This CDR3 is CASSLASQHSWLGYTF. CDR3 in DNA: TGTGCCAGCAGCTTGGCCAGTCAGCACTCCTGGTTGGGCTACACCTTC. This chain joins TRBV7-9 and TRBJ1-2; D is uncertain. Between the trimmed V and J ends, which lost 3 bases and 8 bases, there was a span of 22 bases. CDR1 and CDR2 (germline): SEHNR, FQNEAQ (reference sequence). The CDR3 length is 16 residues.

At least ten counts were recorded for this clonotype. This chain links TRBV20-1 with TRBJ2-5; TRBD2 matches 8 bases. The length of the CDR3 is 13 residues. CDR1 is DFQATT, CDR2 SNEGSKA, per germline (reference sequence). Trimming took 5 bases from V and 5 from J; bases not matched to a gene: 7. CDR3 DNA: TGCAGTGCTGCTCCGGGACTAGGGGAGACCCAGTACTTC. Protein: CSAAPGLGETQYF.

Ten or more counts support this clonotype. The chain couples TRBV6-6 to TRBJ2-7; 7 bases line up with TRBD1. The CDR3 has 14 amino acids. J gave up 2 bases and V 0 bases, and 1 base lay outside the gene matches. Per germline, CDR1 MNHNY and CDR2 SVGAGI (reference sequence). Here the CDR3 reads CASSYSQGAYEQYF. The CDR3 coding sequence is TGTGCCAGCAGTTACTCTCAGGGGGCCTACGAGCAGTACTTC.

There are many counts of this clonotype. V gene TRBV20-1 combines with J gene TRBJ2-2, with no clear D. The germline V gene has CDR1 DFQATT and CDR2 SNEGSKA (reference sequence). The CDR3 length is 13 residues. V dropped 1 base and J dropped 6 bases, with 9 bases sitting between them. CDR3 region: CSARVGDAGELFF. CDR3 DNA sequence: TGCAGTGCTAGAGTAGGAGACGCCGGGGAGCTGTTTTTT.

The table lists this clonotype with many counts. The chain joins TRBV20-1 to TRBJ1-2; TRBD1 might be the D (5 bases). CDR3 length: 13 residues. V was pared by 4 bases and J by 3 bases, with 12 bases between. The V gene's germline CDR1 is DFQATT and CDR2 SNEGSKA (reference sequence). CDR3 region: CSATGFDDYGYTF. Written as DNA, the CDR3 is TGCAGTGCTACAGGGTTTGACGACTATGGCTACACCTTC.

In this sample, this clonotype turned up many times. In nucleotides, the CDR3 is TGTGCCAGCACGACAGATAACTATGGCTACACCTTC. Translating gives CASTTDNYGYTF. The chain couples TRBV25-1 to TRBJ1-2, with a possible D match to TRBD1 (5 bases). V lost 7 bases to trimming and J lost 1 base, with 7 bases between them. Looked up from germline, CDR1 is MGHDK and CDR2 is SYGVNS. This CDR3 is 12 amino acids long.

The rearrangement joins TRBV6-5 to TRBJ1-2, with D maybe TRBD1 (5 bases). The CDR3 spans 15 residues. The V gene's germline CDR1 is MNHEY and CDR2 SVGAGI. V was trimmed by 6 bases and J by 3 bases, leaving 17 bases between them. The chain's CDR3 is CASSFGAAIYYGYTF. CDR3 in DNA: TGTGCCAGCAGCTTCGGGGCAGCGATTTACTATGGCTACACCTTC.

This clonotype was seen a handful of times. The chain uses TRBV11-2 and TRBJ2-6; D remains unclear. CDR3 length: 15 amino acids. Deletions cut 1 base from V and 3 bases from J, with 7 bases between. From germline, CDR1 is SGHAT and CDR2 FQNNGV. CDR3 nucleotides: TGTGCCAGCAGCTTAGGCACGGGTGGGGCCAACGTCCTGACTTTC. This translates into CASSLGTGGANVLTF.

This clonotype was counted ten times or more. V usage is TRBV14 and J usage is TRBJ1-2, with 8 positions matching TRBD1. The CDR3 contains 15 residues. The germline gives CDR1 SGHDN, CDR2 FVKESK. The V gene end was trimmed by 4 bases and the J gene end by 6 bases; junction bases not matched to a gene: 10. The CDR3 DNA reads as TGTGCCAGCAGCCTGGGGACAGGACGATATAATGGCTACACCTTC. Its translation is CASSLGTGRYNGYTF.

This clonotype was counted ten times or more. The V gene is TRBV7-8, the J gene TRBJ2-7, with D unclear. The ends were cut back, 1 base at V and 7 bases at J, with 14 bases in the middle. The CDR3 runs 14 residues. CDR1 SGHVS and CDR2 FQNEAQ come from the germline V gene. CDR3 sequence (DNA): TGTGCCAGCAGCTTAGTATGGGGAAGTGAGGAGCAGTACTTC. Its protein is CASSLVWGSEEQYF.

This clonotype has at least ten counts. The V call is TRBV9, the J call TRBJ2-5; 10 nucleotides align to TRBD2. The CDR3 is 14 residues long. Germline loops: CDR1 SGDLS, CDR2 YYNGEE. After removal of 3 bases from V and 5 bases from J, the junction contained 4 bases not matched to a gene. The CDR3 reads CASSASGRSETQYF. CDR3 nucleotide sequence: TGTGCCAGCAGCGCTAGCGGGAGATCGGAGACCCAGTACTTC.

This clonotype has at least ten counts. The rearrangement joins TRBV7-2 to TRBJ2-5, with 12 nucleotides matching TRBD2. The V and J ends lost 0 bases and 4 bases, in that order; junction bases with no gene match: 3. Germline CDR1 is SGHTA and CDR2 is FQGNSA. This CDR3 has 16 amino acids. For the CDR3, the DNA is TGTGCCAGCAGCTTAGCGACTAGCGGGAGTCGAGAGACCCAGTACTTC. Protein: CASSLATSGSRETQYF.

This clonotype was recorded at least ten times. The chain joins TRBV30 to TRBJ2-5; TRBD1 matches 8 bases. The CDR3 is 15 amino acids. Germline CDR1 is GTSNPN and CDR2 is SVGIG (reference sequence). Losses at the gene ends were 4 bases for V and 1 base for J; bases not matched to a gene: 8. Written as DNA, the CDR3 is TGTGCCTGGACCCTACAGGGGGGTGGCCAAGAGACCCAGTACTTC. Protein sequence: CAWTLQGGGQETQYF. The variable domain in full, completed from reference TRBV30 and TRBJ2-5, reads SQTIHQWPATLVQPVGSPLSLECTVEGTSNPNLYWYRQAAGRGLQLLFYSVGIGQISSEVPQNLSASRPQDRQFILSSKKLLLSDSGFYLCAWTLQGGGQETQYFGPGTRLLVL.

This clonotype has a handful of counts. The chain employs TRBV27 and TRBJ2-1; TRBD2 agrees at 10 bases. The CDR3 runs to 13 residues. Germline V CDR1 and CDR2: MNHEY, SMNVEV (reference sequence). V lost 5 bases, J lost 12 bases, and 7 bases stayed unmatched. CDR3 bases: TGTGCCAGCAGTCAGCGGGAGGGCCTATGGCAGTTCTTC. Protein: CASSQREGLWQFF.

The gene calls are TRBV9 and TRBJ1-1, with D tentatively TRBD1 (5 bases). With 4 bases removed from V and 11 bases from J, the gap between germline ends came to 21 bases. CDR1 and CDR2 from the germline V gene are SGDLS and YYNGEE. This CDR3 is built from 14 residues. The CDR3 DNA is TGTGCCAGCAGCACCAGAGGGGACCCCTCTGTGGCTTTCTTT. Its protein is CASSTRGDPSVAFF. Based on the CDR3 plus reference TRBV9 and TRBJ1-1, the full variable domain is DSGVTQTPKHLITATGQRVTLRCSPRSGDLSVYWYQQSLDQGLQFLIQYYNGEERAKGNILERFSAQQFPDLHSELNLSSLELGDSALYFCASSTRGDPSVAFFGQGTRLTVV.

This clonotype has ten or more counts. CDR3 in DNA: TGTGCAAGTCGCTTAGTACCTAAAGCGAGACTCCAACAGACCCAGTACTTC. Amino acids: CASRLVPKARLQQTQYF. The V call is TRBV12-2, the J call TRBJ2-5. TRBV12-2 is a known pseudogene. This CDR3 has 17 amino acids.

This clonotype appeared many times. V gene TRBV5-1 combines with J gene TRBJ1-1; D may be TRBD1 (6 bases). The ends were cut back, 4 bases at V and 4 bases at J, with 14 bases in the middle. This CDR3 contains 14 residues. The germline CDR1 and CDR2 sequences are SGHRS and YFSETQ. CDR3: CASSGPGGSTEAFF. The CDR3 DNA sequence: TGCGCCAGCAGCGGGCCGGGGGGCTCCACTGAAGCTTTCTTT.

This clonotype was seen repeatedly, ten times or more. J is TRBJ2-7 and V is TRBV20-1, with D maybe TRBD2 (6 bases). The germline V gene has CDR1 DFQATT and CDR2 SNEGSKA (reference sequence). Between the trimmed V and J ends, which lost 2 bases and 2 bases, there was a span of 16 bases. The CDR3 totals 15 residues. The CDR3, as DNA: TGCAGTGCTAGACCTCGATCGAGACTAGCCTACGAGCAGTACTTC. It translates to CSARPRSRLAYEQYF.

This clonotype was seen repeatedly, ten times or more. CDR3 amino acids: CASSELAGNYGYTF. CDR3 sequence (DNA): TGTGCCAGCAGTGAACTGGCAGGCAACTATGGCTACACCTTC. The rearrangement uses TRBV6-1 and TRBJ1-2; no clear D. V was cut by 2 bases and J by 2 bases, with 9 bases left in between. Germline CDR1 reads MNHNS; CDR2 reads SASEGT. This CDR3 has 14 residues.

This clonotype was detected ten times or more. The CDR3 is CASTRGVNTGELFF. In DNA, the CDR3 is TGTGCCAGCACCAGAGGAGTTAACACCGGGGAGCTGTTTTTT. The chain employs TRBV9 and TRBJ2-2; D is uncertain. V lost 6 bases to trimming and J lost 2 bases, with 11 bases between them. Germline loops: CDR1 SGDLS, CDR2 YYNGEE. This CDR3 is 14 amino acids long.

The chain has TRBV29-1 and TRBJ2-2; D possibly corresponds to TRBD1 (5 bases). V was cut by 4 bases and J by 7 bases, with 13 bases left in between. The CDR3 contains 13 residues. Germline loops: CDR1 SQVTM, CDR2 ANQGSEA. The CDR3 is CSVGQGNYGELFF. CDR3 in DNA: TGCAGCGTTGGTCAGGGAAATTACGGGGAGCTGTTTTTT.

This clonotype was observed many times. The CDR3 sequence is CASSVEAGEGTDTQYF. CDR3 in DNA: TGTGCCAGCAGCGTAGAGGCGGGAGAGGGGACAGATACGCAGTATTTT. The rearrangement links TRBV9 to TRBJ2-3; TRBD2 matches 7 bases. CDR3 length equals 16 residues. The J segment lost 3 bases and the V segment lost 0 bases, leaving 7 bases of the junction unmatched. Germline assignment: CDR1 SGDLS and CDR2 YYNGEE.

This clonotype was detected only a few times. The chain combines TRBV5-1 with TRBJ2-7, with TRBD1 identical over 8 bases. Looked up from germline, CDR1 is SGHRS and CDR2 is YFSETQ. The CDR3 totals 15 residues. The junction had 10 bases not matched to a gene; V was cut back by 4 bases and J by 4 bases. The CDR3 sequence: CASSPGQAITYEQYF. The CDR3 bases are TGCGCCAGCAGCCCGGGACAGGCGATTACTTACGAGCAGTACTTC.

This clonotype was seen ten or more times. The J gene is TRBJ2-1, the V gene TRBV5-1, with 7 bases that match TRBD2. Per germline, CDR1 SGHRS and CDR2 YFSETQ. V was clipped by 4 bases and J by 8 bases; unmatched bases: 15. CDR3 length: 16 amino acids. CDR3 region: CASSLEGRGTIDEQFF. The CDR3 DNA reads as TGCGCCAGCAGCCTGGAGGGGAGGGGTACCATCGATGAGCAGTTCTTC.

There are a few counts of this clonotype. CDR3 in DNA: TGTGCCAGCAGCTTCTCCCGACAGGGACTCTACAATGAGCAGTTCTTC. This encodes CASSFSRQGLYNEQFF. V gene TRBV7-9 combines with J gene TRBJ2-1; D is possibly TRBD1 (7 bases). Between the trimmed V and J ends, which lost 3 bases and 3 bases, there was a span of 15 bases. CDR1 and CDR2 from the germline V gene are SEHNR and FQNEAQ (reference sequence). CDR3 length: 16 amino acids.

In its sample, this clonotype was seen a few times. J is TRBJ1-1 and V is TRBV7-9, with TRBD1 identical over 7 bases. The trim removed 1 base at V and 10 bases at J, leaving 9 bases unmatched. This CDR3 is 14 amino acids long. Germline loops: CDR1 SEHNR, CDR2 FQNEAQ (reference sequence). The CDR3 DNA reads TGTGCCAGCAGCTTAGGACCCCAGGGGGGAGGAGCTTTCTTT. It specifies CASSLGPQGGGAFF.

The sample holds a few counts of this clonotype. The chain carries TRBV6-1 and TRBJ2-2; tentatively, D is TRBD2 (6 bases). The CDR3 spans 16 residues. Germline CDR1 MNHNS, CDR2 SASEGT. Deletions cut 4 bases from V and 2 bases from J, with 14 bases between. DNA for the CDR3: TGTGCCAGCAGTGTATGGTTAGCGGCAAACACCGGGGAGCTGTTTTTT. Its translation: CASSVWLAANTGELFF.

This clonotype was picked up many times. The rearrangement joins TRBV4-2 to TRBJ2-2, with D unclear. V was cut by 5 bases and J by 1 base, with 5 bases left in between. Germline loops: CDR1 LGHNA, CDR2 YNFKEQ. CDR3 size: 13 residues. Written as DNA, the CDR3 is TGTGCCAGCAGCGAAGGGAACACCGGGGAGCTGTTTTTT. Its translation: CASSEGNTGELFF.